This T cell receptor beta chain came from a study of T cell repertoires in cytomegalovirus infection. Study-wide background: The study used recently identified HLA-C-restricted and well-studied HLA-B-restricted CMV epitopes. Study results and caveats: The ex vivo response was dominated by HLA-C-restricted CMV-specific TCR beta clonotypes.

MiXCR was run by TCRdb on the reads, yielding one entry per CDR3 protein. Here the sample spans about 770,000 distinct CDR3 sequences, under 35% being singletons. The table lists this clonotype with many counts. Antigen specificity is unknown. At one of its ends the junction is not consistent with the germline gene, which may arise from a read error. The germline V gene has CDR1 SGHVS and CDR2 FQNEAQ. The CDR3 spans 11 residues. The source material was cultured CD8+ T cells from PBMCs, sampled from culture after CMV antigen stimulation. The J gene is TRBJ1-2, the V gene TRBV7-8; possibly TRBD1 for D (5 bases). The clonotype comes from a human donor in good health (CMV status not recorded). Some clones in this sample may be carry-over from other donors' samples. The CDR3 sequence is CASSSGGGYTF. DNA for the CDR3: TGCGCCAGCAGCTCCGGGGGTGGCTACACCTTC.